The 14 T cell receptor beta chains presented below share a single source sample, sequenced in a study of T cell repertoires in cytomegalovirus infection. These receptors' antigens are unknown. MiXCR, applied by TCRdb to the reads, yields one record per CDR3 protein. The sample lists 650,000 to 900,000 distinct CDR3 sequences, 30% to 35% occurring once. Sequencing used cultured CD8+ T cells from PBMCs, obtained from culture after CMV antigen stimulation. These receptor sequences come from a human donor in good health (CMV status not recorded). Some clones in this sample may be carry-over from other donors' samples.

This clonotype was seen a handful of times. The chain is built from TRBV2 and TRBJ1-4; D gene unclear. V was clipped by 9 bases and J by 8 bases, with 13 bases between them. Germline CDR1 SNHLY, CDR2 FYNNEI. This CDR3 contains 12 residues. The CDR3 sequence is CASLEYGEKLFF. CDR3 in DNA: TGTGCCAGTCTCGAGTATGGGGAAAAACTGTTTTTT.

This clonotype has more than one count but fewer than ten. The chain carries TRBV19 and TRBJ1-1; 9 bases align to TRBD1. The CDR3 runs to 14 residues. CDR1 is LNHDA, CDR2 SQIVND, per germline (reference sequence). The V gene end was trimmed by 4 bases and the J gene end by 3 bases; junction bases not matched to a gene: 3. CDR3 sequence (DNA): TGTGCCAGTAGTAGAGGACAGGGGTACACTGAAGCTTTCTTT. Amino acid sequence: CASSRGQGYTEAFF.

This clonotype has more than one count but fewer than ten. The gene calls are TRBV6-6 and TRBJ2-7; 9 positions agree with TRBD1. The CDR3 covers 16 residues. V was clipped by 6 bases and J by 3 bases; unmatched bases: 12. Germline V gene data show CDR1 as MNHNY and CDR2 as SVGAGI (reference sequence). CDR3 nucleotides: TGTGCCAGCAGCCTTCCGGGACAGGGAGTCCGCTACGAGCAGTACTTC. It codes for CASSLPGQGVRYEQYF.

The chain employs TRBV24-1 and TRBJ2-2; D is undetermined. Per the germline V gene, CDR1 is KGHDR and CDR2 is SFDVKD. V was clipped by 4 bases and J by 7 bases, with 6 bases between them. The CDR3 is 12 amino acids. The CDR3 region is CATSEGGGELFF. The CDR3 bases are TGTGCCACCAGTGAGGGTGGCGGGGAGCTGTTTTTT.

For this clonotype: The junction departs from the called germline gene at one end, perhaps through a read error. This chain uses TRBV12-5 with TRBJ2-5; perhaps TRBD1 as D (6 bases). Per the germline V gene, CDR1 is LGHNT and CDR2 is FRNRAP. The CDR3 is 19 amino acids. CDR3 residues: CASSFQRKEHLGTLETQYF. The DNA for the CDR3 is TGTGCTAGTAGTTTCCAAAGAAAAGAACACCTCGGGACACTAGAGACCCAGTACTTC.

The chain recombines TRBV4-1 with TRBJ1-2; TRBD1 matches at 8 bases. This CDR3 contains 16 residues. Germline V gives CDR1 MGHRA, CDR2 YSYEKL. The trim removed 3 bases at V and 4 bases at J, leaving 10 bases unmatched. For the CDR3, the DNA is TGCGCCAGCAGCCATGGACAGGGATTGCCGGGCTATGGCTACACCTTC. It translates to CASSHGQGLPGYGYTF.

The sample holds a few counts of this clonotype. This chain uses TRBV12-3 or TRBV12-4 with TRBJ2-7; D possibly matches TRBD1 or TRBD2 (6 bases each). CDR3 length: 14 amino acids. The V end was cut by 1 base, the J end by 5 bases, with 12 bases between. The CDR3 protein is CASSLGGAKDEQYV. Written as DNA, the CDR3 is TGTGCCAGCAGTTTAGGGGGGGCTAAGGACGAGCAGTACGTC.

Only a few counts were recorded for this clonotype. The chain carries TRBV28 and TRBJ1-3; no reliable D call. Trimming took 3 bases from V and 4 from J, leaving 13 bases between them. CDR3 length equals 15 residues. Germline V gene sequence: CDR1 MDHEN, CDR2 SYDVKM. CDR3 amino acids: CASSFADPVGNTIYF. As DNA, the CDR3 is TGTGCCAGCAGTTTTGCAGACCCCGTCGGAAACACCATATATTTT.

This clonotype occurred a few times. The genes are TRBV20-1 and TRBJ1-5; no firm D call. The CDR3 totals 15 residues. Germline lookup yields CDR1 DFQATT and CDR2 SNEGSKA (reference sequence). Trimming removed 6 bases from V and 6 bases from J, with 21 bases in between. CDR3 protein: CSATSHSSPSQPQHF. In DNA, the CDR3 is TGCAGTGCCACGTCCCATTCATCCCCCAGTCAGCCCCAGCATTTT.

In its sample, this clonotype was seen many times. The V and J genes are TRBV6-1 and TRBJ2-7; D is ambiguous. Germline CDR1 MNHNS, CDR2 SASEGT. V lost 1 base and J 3 bases, leaving 7 bases between the germline ends. CDR3 length: 13 residues. CDR3 nucleotides: TGTGCCAGCAGTGAAGGTCTGAGCTACGAGCAGTACGTC. Translating gives CASSEGLSYEQYV.

This chain links TRBV12-3 or TRBV12-4 with TRBJ1-2, with 8 bases fitting TRBD1. This CDR3 spans 15 amino acids. V lost 10 bases and J lost 8; bases outside the gene matches: 18. CDR3 protein: CATARPATGVEGYTF. CDR3 in DNA: TGTGCCACCGCCCGCCCAGCGACAGGGGTGGAGGGCTACACCTTC.

The chain combines TRBV7-9 with TRBJ2-5; TRBD2 matches 9 bases. V dropped 8 bases and J dropped 4; count of bases not matched to a gene: 5. This CDR3 has 13 residues. Germline V CDR1 and CDR2: SEHNR, FQNEAQ (reference sequence). CDR3 DNA sequence: TGTGCCAGCGCGGGGGGGCCGGGAGAGACCCAGTACTTC. This encodes CASAGGPGETQYF.

This clonotype was recorded once. CDR3 in DNA: TGTGCCAGTAGTATTCGGCTAGCGGGGGGGCTCAGTGAGCAGTTCTTC. Translated, it gives CASSIRLAGGLSEQFF. This chain links TRBV19 with TRBJ2-1; 12 bases map to TRBD2. Germline V CDR1 and CDR2: LNHDA, SQIVND (reference sequence). Unmatched junction bases numbered 9, after V lost 3 bases and J lost 9 bases. The CDR3 runs 16 residues.

The CDR3: CASSLLDQVAYEQYF. CDR3 DNA: TGTGCCAGCTCACTACTGGACCAGGTGGCGTACGAGCAGTACTTC. V usage is TRBV18 and J usage is TRBJ2-7; D is ambiguous. Germline CDR1 KGHSH, CDR2 LQKENI. This CDR3 has 15 residues. V was cut by 4 bases and J by 4 bases, with 17 bases left in between. Full variable domain (missing parts from reference TRBV18 and TRBJ2-7): NAGVMQNPRHLVRRRGQEARLRCSPMKGHSHVYWYRQLPEEGLKFMVYLQKENIIDESGMPKERFSAEFPKEGPSILRIQQVVRGDSAAYFCASSLLDQVAYEQYFGPGTRLTVT.